This TCR beta chain was sequenced in a study of blood T cell repertoires in COVID-19. On the study more broadly: The United States, Italy and Spain provided the acute and convalescent COVID-19 samples. The cDNA or gDNA used as material had been derived from T cells, B-cell-depleted T cells, or PBMCs.

Authors' processing steps: Estimates of nucleated cell counts were drawn from the amplification of reference gene primers. Using immunoSEQ multiplex PCR, the repertoire was profiled, and TCRdb retains in-frame clones only, with some absent. Clonal size and the V and J genes are those of that table, whereas D and trimming came from the DNA. This table has around 460,000 clones, 70% to 90% appearing once. This clone was seen only once. Those enrolled in Seattle joined during active infection and were followed longitudinally afterward. CDR3 length: 17 residues. Material: peripheral blood. The genes are TRBV1 and TRBJ1-3. TRBV1 represents a pseudogene. The receptor comes from a man aged 18 to 30 with COVID-19, enrolled during active disease. The CDR3 sequence: CTSSQEGLGGGGNTIYF. CDR3 bases: TGCACCAGCAGCCAAGAAGGGTTGGGGGGAGGTGGAAACACCATATATTTT.